These 27 T cell receptor beta chains were all obtained from the same sample, sequenced in a study of cytomegalovirus exposure and HLA in healthy donors (dated 2017 in TCRdb). To prepare the library, the immunoSEQ multiplex PCR assay was applied. For the multiplex PCR, a mixture combining 60 forward primers for TCR Vbeta segments and 13 reverse primers for TCR Jbeta segments was used. Imported from immuneACCESS, the table was reduced by TCRdb to in-frame sequences with V and J called. These copies leave out some clones; in studies compared against another copy, an unresolved V gene accounts for under half, and the cause of the remainder is not known. The record for this sample contains about 170,000 clones. About 1.2% of the sample comes from the top ten. The sample was PBMCs. Source of these receptors: a woman in her sixties or seventies in good health and CMV-seronegative.

V usage is TRBV5-1 and J usage is TRBJ1-3; 7 bases map to TRBD1. Trimming cost V 4 bases and J 4 bases; bases outside gene matches: 2. The CDR3 extends over 13 amino acids. Looked up from germline, CDR1 is SGHRS and CDR2 is YFSETQ. The CDR3 reads CASSVGQGNTIYF. CDR3 DNA sequence: TGCGCCAGCAGCGTGGGACAGGGAAACACCATATATTTT.

The chain employs TRBV27 and TRBJ2-7, with D possibly matching TRBD1 (6 bases). CDR1 is MNHEY and CDR2 is SMNVEV in the germline V gene (reference sequence). V dropped 6 bases and J dropped 2 bases, with 17 bases sitting between them. CDR3 size: 15 residues. CDR3: CASRIRDTDPYEQYF. Written as DNA, the CDR3 is TGTGCCAGCAGAATCCGGGACACGGACCCCTACGAGCAGTACTTC.

V and J are TRBV29-1 and TRBJ1-1; D is undetermined. The CDR3 totals 15 residues. V was clipped by 6 bases and J by 2 bases, with 19 bases between them. CDR1 and CDR2 from the germline V gene are SQVTM and ANQGSEA. CDR3 DNA: TGCAGCGTCTCCCCTCTGAGGGTGATCAACACTGAAGCTTTCTTT. This encodes CSVSPLRVINTEAFF. The complete variable domain, with remaining parts taken from reference TRBV29-1 and TRBJ1-1, reads SAVISQKPSRDICQRGTSLTIQCQVDSQVTMMFWYRQQPGQSLTLIATANQGSEATYESGFVIDKFPISRPNLTFSTLTVSNMSPEDSSIYLCSVSPLRVINTEAFFGQGTRLTVV.

The genes are TRBV6-5 and TRBJ1-1; TRBD1 matches at 7 bases. Losses at the gene ends were 6 bases for V and 4 bases for J; bases not matched to a gene: 11. This CDR3 is 15 amino acids long. Germline CDR1 MNHEY, CDR2 SVGAGI. CDR3 protein: CASRTDRRGGTEAFF. The CDR3 DNA follows: TGTGCCAGCAGAACGGACAGGAGGGGTGGCACTGAAGCTTTCTTT.

V usage is TRBV7-2 and J usage is TRBJ2-7, with TRBD2 identical over 9 bases. Per the germline V gene, CDR1 is SGHTA and CDR2 is FQGNSA. V was pared by 4 bases and J by 2 bases, with 15 bases of the junction left unmatched. The CDR3 totals 18 residues. The CDR3 sequence: CASSSPWGAGGSPYEQYF. In DNA, the CDR3 is TGTGCCAGCAGCTCCCCCTGGGGAGCGGGGGGTTCCCCCTACGAGCAGTACTTC.

This chain links TRBV27 with TRBJ2-1; no firm D call. V was cut by 6 bases and J by 4 bases, with 13 bases left in between. Per the germline V gene, CDR1 is MNHEY and CDR2 is SMNVEV (reference sequence). The CDR3 totals 14 residues. CDR3 sequence (DNA): TGTGCCAGCAGCGAGACCGACTGGTACAATGAGCAGTTCTTC. Translated, it gives CASSETDWYNEQFF.

This rearrangement joins TRBV29-1 to TRBJ2-3; D possibly corresponds to TRBD2 (5 bases). CDR3 length equals 16 residues. Germline V gene sequence: CDR1 SQVTM, CDR2 ANQGSEA. V lost 1 base and J lost 5, with 19 bases in between. CDR3 residues: CSVEGGGERLEDTQYF. CDR3 DNA: TGCAGCGTTGAAGGAGGAGGTGAGCGTTTGGAAGATACGCAGTATTTT.

The chain employs TRBV29-1 and TRBJ1-4; no clear D. The ends were cut back, 7 bases at V and 8 bases at J, with 14 bases in the middle. The CDR3 has 12 residues. Germline CDR1 reads SQVTM; CDR2 reads ANQGSEA. The CDR3 sequence is CSAGRAQEKLFF. DNA of the CDR3: TGCAGCGCTGGGAGGGCTCAAGAAAAACTGTTTTTT.

The chain has TRBV30 and TRBJ1-2; TRBD1 matches 8 bases. This CDR3 contains 14 residues. J lost 9 bases, V lost 4 bases, and 13 bases had no gene match. Germline loops: CDR1 GTSNPN, CDR2 SVGIG (reference sequence). The CDR3 protein is CAWTRGGQVQSYTF. In nucleotides, the CDR3 is TGTGCCTGGACCCGAGGGGGACAGGTACAGAGCTACACCTTC.

The J gene is TRBJ2-1, the V gene TRBV7-8; 7 positions match TRBD2. V was clipped by 4 bases and J by 9 bases; unmatched bases: 15. CDR3 length equals 16 residues. CDR1 is SGHVS and CDR2 is FQNEAQ in the germline V gene. The CDR3 loop reads CASSSTTSRGTTEQFF. The CDR3, as DNA: TGTGCCAGCAGCTCCACGACTAGCCGCGGGACCACTGAGCAGTTCTTC.

This chain links TRBV11-3 with TRBJ2-7; possible D gene TRBD2, 6 bases. Germline V gives CDR1 SGHNT, CDR2 YENEEA. This CDR3 has 19 residues. Trimming removed 0 bases from V and 0 bases from J, with 21 bases in between. Here the CDR3 reads CASSLEGWAGRPFSYEQYF. Written as DNA, the CDR3 is TGTGCCAGCAGCTTAGAAGGTTGGGCGGGGAGGCCCTTCTCCTACGAGCAGTACTTC.

The chain joins TRBV15 to TRBJ1-4; D might be TRBD1 (5 bases). V lost 0 bases and J lost 7, with 18 bases in between. CDR3 length: 17 amino acids. Per the germline V gene, CDR1 is LNHNV and CDR2 is YYDKDF (reference sequence). The CDR3 sequence is CATSREIRGWEGEKLFF. As DNA, the CDR3 is TGTGCCACCAGCAGAGAAATTCGGGGCTGGGAGGGTGAAAAACTGTTTTTT.

The genes are TRBV6-5 and TRBJ1-4; no firm D call. Germline CDR1 and CDR2: MNHEY and SVGAGI. Trimming pared 0 bases from V and 12 bases from J, leaving 14 bases between. The CDR3 runs 14 residues. The CDR3 bases are TGTGCCAGCAGTTACTCTGGTCCCGGTTTACAACTGTTTTTT. Amino acids: CASSYSGPGLQLFF.

A note on this clone: Other nucleotide sequences from this sample produce the same CDR3. The chain employs TRBV5-1 and TRBJ2-7; D may be TRBD1 (6 bases). Trimming pared 0 bases from V and 0 bases from J, leaving 7 bases between. CDR1 SGHRS and CDR2 YFSETQ come from the germline V gene. The CDR3 is 14 residues long. DNA for the CDR3: TGCGCCAGCAGCTTGGGAGGGGGCTCCTACGAGCAGTACTTC. This translates into CASSLGGGSYEQYF. Based on the CDR3 plus reference TRBV5-1 and TRBJ2-7, the full variable domain is KAGVTQTPRYLIKTRGQQVTLSCSPISGHRSVSWYQQTPGQGLQFLFEYFSETQRNKGNFPGRFSGRQFSNSRSEMNVSTLELGDSALYLCASSLGGGSYEQYFGPGTRLTVT.

J is TRBJ1-6 and V is TRBV10-3, with D possibly being TRBD1 (5 bases). CDR3 size: 14 residues. V was cut by 4 bases and J by 7 bases, with 11 bases left in between. Looked up from germline, CDR1 is ENHRY and CDR2 is SYGVKD. The CDR3 DNA reads TGTGCCATCAGTGCGGGGGGAGTAAATTCACCCCTCCACTTT. Translating gives CAISAGGVNSPLHF.

The chain employs TRBV29-1 and TRBJ1-1, with 8 bases fitting TRBD1. The V gene end was trimmed by 5 bases and the J gene end by 4 bases; junction bases not matched to a gene: 9. Germline V gene sequence: CDR1 SQVTM, CDR2 ANQGSEA. The CDR3 length is 14 residues. The CDR3 sequence is CSVRAGGAGTEAFF. The DNA for the CDR3 is TGCAGCGTTAGGGCAGGGGGCGCGGGCACTGAAGCTTTCTTT.

The V gene is TRBV30, the J gene TRBJ1-5, with 8 nucleotides matching TRBD1. Per germline, CDR1 GTSNPN and CDR2 SVGIG (reference sequence). V was clipped by 2 bases and J by 7 bases; unmatched bases: 10. This CDR3 comprises 15 residues. The CDR3 DNA reads as TGTGCCTGGAGTCCCCCAACAGGGGGAGGCCAGCCCCAGCATTTT. Translated: CAWSPPTGGGQPQHF.

The chain has TRBV18 and TRBJ1-5; tentatively, D is TRBD1 (6 bases). The V and J ends lost 5 bases and 5 bases respectively, with 10 bases between them. The CDR3 runs 13 residues. Germline lookup yields CDR1 KGHSH and CDR2 LQKENI. CDR3 sequence: CASSWAGDQPQHF. CDR3 bases: TGTGCCAGCTCATGGGCAGGGGATCAGCCCCAGCATTTT.

The chain employs TRBV19 and TRBJ2-2; 10 bases agree with TRBD2. Germline CDR1 is LNHDA and CDR2 is SQIVND (reference sequence). The CDR3 covers 21 residues. J lost 0 bases, V lost 4 bases, and 17 bases had no gene match. DNA for the CDR3: TGTGCCAGTAGTAGCTACCCTATAACTAGCGGGATCCGAGCGAACACCGGGGAGCTGTTTTTT. It codes for CASSSYPITSGIRANTGELFF.

The V gene is TRBV10-3, the J gene TRBJ2-1; 14 nucleotides match TRBD2. CDR1 is ENHRY, CDR2 SYGVKD, per germline. V lost 6 bases and J lost 2; bases outside the gene matches: 3. There are 16 residues in the CDR3. CDR3 nucleotide sequence: TGTGCCATCAGCGGGACTAGCGGGGGTACCTACAATGAGCAGTTCTTC. Amino acid sequence: CAISGTSGGTYNEQFF.

Of note for this clone: One junction end does not reproduce the germline sequence, and a read error may be involved. This chain connects TRBV10-3 to TRBJ2-3; possibly TRBD2 for D (6 bases). CDR3 length: 17 amino acids. Germline V gives CDR1 ENHRY, CDR2 SYGVKD. CDR3 region: CAISESPGLGVRDTQYF. CDR3 coding DNA: TGTGCCATCAGCGAGTCACCGGGACTCGGGGTAAGAGATACGCAGTATTTT.

The chain uses TRBV5-1 and TRBJ2-3; 7 bases fit TRBD2. The CDR3 has 14 amino acids. The V gene's germline CDR1 is SGHRS and CDR2 YFSETQ. V was clipped by 9 bases and J by 4 bases; unmatched bases: 11. The CDR3 spells CATRSGILADTQYF. In DNA, the CDR3 is TGCGCCACTAGGAGCGGGATCTTGGCAGATACGCAGTATTTT.

This chain uses TRBV2 with TRBJ2-7; 9 bases agree with TRBD2. V trimming: 2 bases; J trimming: 4 bases; junction bases outside the gene matches: 6. In germline, CDR1 is SNHLY, CDR2 FYNNEI. The CDR3 spans 15 residues. CDR3 sequence (DNA): TGTGCCAGCAGTGAATGGGCTAGCGGGAATTACGAGCAGTACTTC. This encodes CASSEWASGNYEQYF.

The rearrangement links TRBV12-2 to TRBJ2-7; the table's D gene call, TRBD2, was not cross checked with the DNA. TRBV12-2 has pseudogene status. CDR3 length equals 20 residues. The DNA of the CDR3 is TGTGCAAGTCGCTTAGAGCGGTACATCGGTCTGCAATACCGCTCCTACGAGCAGTACTTC. Protein: CASRLERYIGLQYRSYEQYF.

This chain uses TRBV7-9 with TRBJ1-4, with D possibly matching TRBD1 (6 bases). Trimming shortened V by 2 bases and J by 0 bases, and 13 bases separated the two germline ends. Germline values: CDR1 SEHNR, CDR2 FQNEAQ (reference sequence). This CDR3 has 17 amino acids. The CDR3 DNA is TGTGCCAGCAGCTTAAGAGGGGGGGGAGCAACTAATGAAAAACTGTTTTTT. Translation gives CASSLRGGGATNEKLFF. Using reference TRBV7-9 and TRBJ1-4 for the parts outside the CDR3, the full variable domain is DTGVSQNPRHKITKRGQNVTFRCDPISEHNRLYWYRQTLGQGPEFLTYFQNEAQLEKSRLLSDRFSAERPKGSFSTLEIQRTEQGDSAMYLCASSLRGGGATNEKLFFGSGTQLSVL.

The V gene is TRBV18, the J gene TRBJ1-4, with a tentative D call TRBD1 (6 bases). The germline gives CDR1 KGHSH, CDR2 LQKENI. The V and J ends lost 0 bases and 4 bases respectively, with 12 bases between them. This CDR3 spans 16 amino acids. The CDR3 spells CASSPPVIGGNEKLFF. In DNA, the CDR3 is TGTGCCAGCTCACCACCGGTAATAGGGGGTAATGAAAAACTGTTTTTT.

The V call is TRBV9, the J call TRBJ1-1; 7 bases line up with TRBD1. The germline CDR1 and CDR2 sequences are SGDLS and YYNGEE. The CDR3 covers 13 residues. V shed 4 bases and J 11 bases; nucleotides not matched to a gene: 11. The CDR3 is CASSPEDRLTAFF. CDR3 sequence (DNA): TGTGCCAGCAGCCCCGAGGACAGGCTGACGGCTTTCTTT.